This T cell receptor (beta chain) was identified in a study of blood T cell repertoires in COVID-19. Study overall: Acute-phase and convalescent COVID-19 samples originated in the United States, Italy and Spain. T cells, B-cell-depleted T cells, or PBMCs supplied cDNA or gDNA.

Authors' data handling: Researchers report that nucleated cell counts were estimated from reference gene primer amplification. The protocol was immunoSEQ multiplex PCR, while the TCRdb copy is restricted to in-frame clones and leaves out a portion. For V, J and clone size, that table is used; D and trimming come from the DNA. The sample has some 160,000 clones, around 76% seen once; the top ten hold 4.2%. The V and J ends lost 1 base and 1 base, in that order; junction bases with no gene match: 12. Germline CDR1 reads MGHRA; CDR2 reads YSYEKL. The CDR3 has 19 residues. The chain recombines TRBV4-1 with TRBJ2-4, with 8 bases fitting TRBD2. This clonotype was obtained from a man in his 60s with acute or convalescent COVID-19. Specimen: peripheral blood. The CDR3 region has the DNA TGCGCCAGCAGCCAAGGACTAGCGCGAACGCGTGGGGCCAAAAACATTCAGTACTTC. It is translated as CASSQGLARTRGAKNIQYF.